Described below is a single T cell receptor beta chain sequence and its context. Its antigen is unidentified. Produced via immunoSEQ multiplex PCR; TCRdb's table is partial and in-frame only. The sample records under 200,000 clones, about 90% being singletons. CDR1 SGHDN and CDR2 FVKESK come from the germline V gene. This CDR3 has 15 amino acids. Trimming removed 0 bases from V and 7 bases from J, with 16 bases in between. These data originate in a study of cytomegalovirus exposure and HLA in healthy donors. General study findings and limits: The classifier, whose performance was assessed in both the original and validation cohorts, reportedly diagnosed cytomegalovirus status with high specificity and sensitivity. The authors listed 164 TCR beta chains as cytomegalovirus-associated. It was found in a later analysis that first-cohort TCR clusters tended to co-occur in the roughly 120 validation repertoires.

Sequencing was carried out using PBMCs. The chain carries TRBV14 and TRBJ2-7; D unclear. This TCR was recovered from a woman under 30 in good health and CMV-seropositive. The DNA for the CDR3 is TGTGCCAGCAGCCAAGATGGGTTCGCGGCGGAGGAGCAGTACTTC. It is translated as CASSQDGFAAEEQYF.